Listed below are T cell receptor beta chains from one sample, sequenced in a study of control samples from healthy donors and cancer patients. Some clones are missing from TCRdb's copy, which holds only in-frame ones; the method was immunoSEQ multiplex PCR. Of approximately 150,000 clones listed, about 91% were seen once; the top ten hold approximately 1.7%. Sequencing input: blood. The source of these receptors is a man younger than 35 in good health. CDR3s include the opening cysteine and the closing phenylalanine or tryptophan. The D gene is left open where the match is weak. Some rows have no size entry. The others give once, few or many, or a class for an expanded clone.

J: TRBJ2-2; D: TRBD2; V: TRBV18; size: NA; CDR3: CASSPLGAGLNTGELFF; DNA: TGTGCCAGCTCACCCCTCGGAGCGGGGCTTAACACCGGGGAGCTGTTTTTT
J: TRBJ2-3; D: NA; V: TRBV28; size: NA; CDR3: CASRQSADTQYF; DNA: TGTGCCAGCCGACAATCGGCAGATACGCAGTATTTT
J: TRBJ1-1; D: NA; V: TRBV4-2; size: NA; CDR3: CASSQEPGIGTEAFF; DNA: TGTGCCAGCAGCCAAGAACCGGGGATTGGCACTGAAGCTTTCTTT
J: TRBJ1-3; D: NA; V: TRBV7-6; size: NA; CDR3: CASSSISRSRGNSGNTIYF; DNA: TGTGCCAGCAGTTCCATCTCGCGGAGTAGGGGAAACTCTGGAAACACCATATATTTT
J: TRBJ1-2; D: NA; V: TRBV7-9; size: NA; CDR3: CASSLEARGLDGYTF; DNA: TGTGCCAGCAGCTTAGAGGCCAGGGGTTTAGATGGCTACACCTTC
J: TRBJ1-6; D: NA; V: TRBV30; size: NA; CDR3: CAWSGQINNSPLHF; DNA: TGTGCCTGGAGCGGACAGATCAATAATTCACCCCTCCACTTT
J: TRBJ2-3; D: TRBD2; V: TRBV3-1/TRBV3-2; size: NA; CDR3: CASSQVRGGRTDTQYF; DNA: TGTGCCAGCAGCCAAGTCCGGGGGGGCCGCACAGATACGCAGTATTTT
J: TRBJ2-7; D: NA; V: TRBV6-2/TRBV6-3; size: NA; CDR3: CASSYKTAGLYEQYF; DNA: TGTGCCAGCAGTTATAAGACAGCGGGTCTCTACGAGCAGTACTTC
J: TRBJ1-4; D: NA; V: TRBV28; size: NA; CDR3: CARRSQLINEKLFF; DNA: TGTGCCAGAAGGTCGCAGCTGATTAATGAAAAACTGTTTTTT
J: TRBJ1-4; D: NA; V: TRBV7-2; size: NA; CDR3: CASSLGLPGPEKLFF; DNA: TGTGCCAGCAGCCTGGGACTACCGGGGCCTGAAAAACTGTTTTTT
J: TRBJ2-1; D: NA; V: TRBV11-1; size: NA; CDR3: CASSPRPGGNEQFF; DNA: TGTGCCAGCAGCCCGAGACCGGGTGGCAATGAGCAGTTCTTC
J: TRBJ2-7; D: TRBD1; V: TRBV5-4; size: NA; CDR3: CASSSRDSPRSEQYF; DNA: TGTGCCAGCAGCTCGAGGGACAGTCCCCGGTCGGAGCAGTACTTC
J: TRBJ2-7; D: TRBD2; V: TRBV7-8; size: NA; CDR3: CASSPMRGEQYF; DNA: TGTGCCAGCAGCCCTATGCGGGGGGAGCAGTACTTC
J: TRBJ2-3; D: NA; V: TRBV6-6; size: once; CDR3: CASSRPHSIQGSDTQYF; DNA: TGTGCCAGCAGTCGCCCCCACAGTATTCAGGGGTCAGATACGCAGTATTTT
J: TRBJ2-3; D: TRBD2; V: TRBV7-2; size: once; CDR3: CASSLALAGGEDTQYF; DNA: TGTGCCAGCAGCTTAGCACTGGCGGGGGGCGAGGATACGCAGTATTTT
J: TRBJ2-1; D: NA; V: TRBV7-9; size: NA; CDR3: CASSPRVGGRYNEQFF; DNA: TGTGCCAGCAGCCCCCGAGTGGGGGGGCGTTACAATGAGCAGTTCTTC
J: TRBJ2-1; D: NA; V: TRBV3-1/TRBV3-2; size: NA; CDR3: CASSPIWGNEQFF; DNA: TGTGCCAGCAGCCCCATCTGGGGCAATGAGCAGTTCTTC
J: TRBJ1-3; D: NA; V: TRBV9; size: NA; CDR3: CASRGGTRDSGNTIYF; DNA: TGTGCCAGCAGGGGAGGAACAAGGGACTCTGGAAACACCATATATTTT
J: TRBJ1-6; D: NA; V: TRBV28; size: NA; CDR3: CASRQGSLANSPLHF; DNA: TGTGCCAGCAGACAGGGTTCCCTTGCTAATTCACCCCTCCACTTT
J: TRBJ1-5; D: TRBD1; V: TRBV27; size: once; CDR3: CASSLTGVSNQPQHF; DNA: TGTGCCAGCAGTTTGACAGGGGTAAGCAATCAGCCCCAGCATTTT
J: TRBJ2-7; D: NA; V: TRBV7-8; size: NA; CDR3: CASSLPGVGTYEQYF; DNA: TGTGCCAGCAGCCTGCCTGGGGTCGGGACCTACGAGCAGTACTTC
J: TRBJ2-5; D: NA; V: TRBV13; size: NA; CDR3: CASSTDYKETQYF; DNA: TGTGCCAGCAGCACGGACTATAAAGAGACCCAGTACTTC
J: TRBJ2-5; D: NA; V: TRBV19; size: NA; CDR3: CASSARGGLAQYF; DNA: TGTGCCAGTAGTGCTCGAGGGGGTTTGGCCCAGTACTTC
J: TRBJ2-3; D: NA; V: TRBV4-3; size: NA; CDR3: CASSQEGRSTDTQYF; DNA: TGCGCCAGCAGCCAAGAGGGTAGGAGCACAGATACGCAGTATTTT
J: TRBJ1-3; D: NA; V: TRBV7-8; size: NA; CDR3: CASSLGPGNTIYF; DNA: TGTGCCAGCAGCTTGGGCCCTGGAAACACCATATATTTT
J: TRBJ2-3; D: NA; V: TRBV29-1; size: NA; CDR3: CSVETGGTQYF; DNA: TGCAGCGTTGAGACCGGGGGTACGCAGTATTTT
J: TRBJ1-1; D: NA; V: TRBV6-5; size: NA; CDR3: CASRSGGVLNTEAFF; DNA: TGTGCCAGCAGAAGCGGGGGCGTACTGAACACTGAAGCTTTCTTT
J: TRBJ1-5; D: NA; V: TRBV28; size: NA; CDR3: CASRGLPNQPQHF; DNA: TGTGCCAGCAGAGGACTCCCCAATCAGCCCCAGCATTTT
J: TRBJ2-1; D: NA; V: TRBV29-1; size: NA; CDR3: CSVDGDTLYNEQFF; DNA: TGCAGCGTTGATGGGGACACACTGTACAATGAGCAGTTCTTC
J: TRBJ2-7; D: NA; V: TRBV7-2; size: once; CDR3: CASSLGPSSYEQYF; DNA: TGTGCCAGCAGCTTAGGGCCCAGCTCCTACGAGCAGTACTTC
J: TRBJ1-1; D: NA; V: TRBV19; size: NA; CDR3: CASSIPQIGEAFF; DNA: TGTGCCAGTAGTATTCCACAAATCGGTGAAGCTTTCTTT
J: TRBJ2-5; D: NA; V: TRBV14; size: NA; CDR3: CASSQDRRGSETQYF; DNA: TGTGCCAGCAGCCAAGATAGGCGGGGATCCGAGACCCAGTACTTC
J: TRBJ2-5; D: TRBD2; V: TRBV5-4; size: NA; CDR3: CATLAGGLEAGQETQYF; DNA: TGTGCCACGTTAGCGGGGGGCCTGGAAGCTGGCCAAGAGACCCAGTACTTC
J: TRBJ2-4; D: NA; V: TRBV6-6; size: once; CDR3: CASSYSGRAQNIQYF; DNA: TGTGCCAGCAGTTACTCAGGCAGAGCCCAAAACATTCAGTACTTC
J: TRBJ1-3; D: NA; V: TRBV30; size: NA; CDR3: CAWSVGRSGNTIYF; DNA: TGTGCCTGGAGTGTCGGGCGCTCTGGAAACACCATATATTTT
J: TRBJ1-2; D: NA; V: TRBV6-5; size: NA; CDR3: CASSYSRRDYGYTF; DNA: TGTGCCAGCAGTTATTCGAGGCGGGATTATGGCTACACCTTC
J: TRBJ1-2; D: NA; V: TRBV6-2/TRBV6-3; size: NA; CDR3: CASSYPPLEGYTF; DNA: TGTGCCAGCAGTTACCCACCCTTGGAAGGCTACACCTTC
J: TRBJ1-5; D: NA; V: TRBV28; size: NA; CDR3: CASRRGYQPQHF; DNA: TGTGCCAGCAGGAGGGGTTACCAGCCCCAGCATTTT
J: TRBJ2-7; D: TRBD1; V: TRBV9; size: once; CDR3: CASSGTGGTYEQYF; DNA: TGTGCCAGCAGCGGAACAGGGGGCACTTACGAGCAGTACTTC
J: TRBJ1-4; D: NA; V: TRBV7-9; size: few; CDR3: CASSLGDGDEKLFF; DNA: TGTGCCAGCAGCTTAGGGGACGGAGATGAAAAACTGTTTTTT
J: TRBJ2-5; D: TRBD1; V: TRBV29-1; size: NA; CDR3: CSVWTGQETQYF; DNA: TGCAGCGTTTGGACAGGCCAAGAGACCCAGTACTTC
J: TRBJ2-2; D: TRBD2; V: TRBV4-1; size: NA; CDR3: CASSQEGGPGTGELFF; DNA: TGCGCCAGCAGCCAAGAGGGAGGGCCGGGCACCGGGGAGCTGTTTTTT
J: TRBJ2-1; D: TRBD2; V: TRBV6-6; size: NA; CDR3: CASLTTPGGYNEQFF; DNA: TGTGCCAGCCTGACCACACCGGGGGGTTACAATGAGCAGTTCTTC
J: TRBJ1-2; D: TRBD1; V: TRBV4-1; size: NA; CDR3: CASSQDRDSNGYTF; DNA: TGCGCCAGCAGCCAAGATCGGGACAGCAATGGCTACACCTTC
J: TRBJ1-2; D: NA; V: TRBV6-5; size: NA; CDR3: CASSYSGAAYGYTF; DNA: TGTGCCAGCAGTTACTCGGGGGCTGCCTATGGCTACACCTTC
J: TRBJ2-2; D: TRBD2; V: TRBV18; size: NA; CDR3: CASSPPWTGGSGELFF; DNA: TGTGCCAGCTCACCACCGTGGACGGGAGGTTCCGGGGAGCTGTTTTTT
J: TRBJ1-2; D: NA; V: TRBV7-2; size: NA; CDR3: CASSLESGRLSLGGYTF; DNA: TGTGCCAGCAGCTTAGAATCGGGCAGGTTATCTCTGGGCGGCTACACCTTC
J: TRBJ2-3; D: NA; V: TRBV11-3; size: NA; CDR3: CASSLGQSSTDTQYF; DNA: TGTGCCAGCAGCTTAGGACAGTCTAGCACAGATACGCAGTATTTT
J: TRBJ1-1; D: NA; V: TRBV4-1; size: NA; CDR3: CASSLRLERGMNTEAFF; DNA: TGCGCCAGCAGCCTAAGACTGGAGAGAGGGATGAACACTGAAGCTTTCTTT
J: TRBJ2-1; D: TRBD2; V: TRBV18; size: few; CDR3: CASSPAGGYNPNEQFF; DNA: TGTGCCAGCTCACCAGCGGGGGGCTACAATCCGAATGAGCAGTTCTTC
J: TRBJ1-2; D: TRBD1; V: TRBV18; size: NA; CDR3: CASSPRDRAYGYTF; DNA: TGTGCCAGCTCACCACGGGACAGGGCCTATGGCTACACCTTC
J: TRBJ1-2; D: TRBD1; V: TRBV28; size: once; CDR3: CASQRGQGGYGYTF; DNA: TGTGCCAGCCAAAGAGGACAGGGAGGCTATGGCTACACCTTC